Following are 13 T cell receptor beta chains from one sample sequenced in a study of sequential checkpoint blockade in melanoma. Regarding treatment: randomized to nivolumab then ipilimumab (arm A) or the reverse (arm B). Sequenced by immunoSEQ multiplex PCR; TCRdb stores in-frame clones only, minus some. The sample carries 1,500 to 2,500 clones, about half recorded once. Material: CD8+ T cells sorted from blood (inferred from file names), obtained from a patient given nivolumab and ipilimumab in sequence. The receptors were sampled from a human patient with melanoma. Some clones in this sample may be carry-over from other donors' samples.

This clone was observed a handful of times. This chain connects TRBV30 to TRBJ1-1; D gene unclear. CDR1 and CDR2 (germline): GTSNPN, SVGIG (reference sequence). The CDR3 runs 12 residues. The V and J ends lost 4 bases and 0 bases respectively, with 6 bases between them. The CDR3 spells CAWKSMNTEAFF. In DNA form, the CDR3 reads TGTGCCTGGAAATCCATGAACACTGAAGCTTTCTTT.

The table lists this clone with a few counts. This rearrangement joins TRBV5-4 to TRBJ1-1, with a possible D match to TRBD1 (5 bases). CDR3 length equals 15 residues. CDR1 is SGHNT and CDR2 is YYREEE in the germline V gene (reference sequence). V lost 4 bases and J lost 0, with 13 bases in between. CDR3 in DNA: TGTGCCAGCAGCCAGCAGGACAACATGAACACTGAAGCTTTCTTT. Encoded protein: CASSQQDNMNTEAFF.

This clone was counted between two and nine times. V usage is TRBV7-9 and J usage is TRBJ1-2, with D possibly matching TRBD1 (5 bases). Deletions cut 2 bases from V and 8 bases from J, with 15 bases between. Germline V gene data show CDR1 as SEHNR and CDR2 as FQNEAQ (reference sequence). The length of the CDR3 is 14 residues. CDR3 amino acids: CASSLHPGKWGYTF. In nucleotides, the CDR3 is TGTGCCAGCAGCTTACATCCAGGGAAGTGGGGCTACACCTTC. Supplemented by reference TRBV7-9 and TRBJ1-2, the full variable domain reads DTGVSQNPRHKITKRGQNVTFRCDPISEHNRLYWYRQTLGQGPEFLTYFQNEAQLEKSRLLSDRFSAERPKGSFSTLEIQRTEQGDSAMYLCASSLHPGKWGYTFGSGTRLTVV.

On this clone: Sequence at one end of the junction differs from germline and may be a read error. The identical CDR3 is also encoded by other nucleotide sequences in the sample. V usage is TRBV7-2 and J usage is TRBJ2-2; a weak D match, TRBD2 (7 bases). The CDR3 loop spans 16 amino acids. Germline assignment: CDR1 SGHTA and CDR2 FQGNSA. CDR3 nucleotides: TGCGCCAGCACCCCCGGACTAGGGGGGAACACCGGGGAGCTGTTTTTT. This codes for CASTPGLGGNTGELFF.

V gene TRBV10-2 combines with J gene TRBJ1-6, with 8 nucleotides matching TRBD1. This CDR3 has 15 amino acids. Losses at the gene ends were 1 base for V and 8 bases for J; bases not matched to a gene: 4. Germline V CDR1 and CDR2: WSHSY, SAAADI. The chain's CDR3 is CASSEYQGADSPLHF. The CDR3 bases are TGCGCCAGCAGTGAGTATCAGGGGGCCGATTCACCCCTCCACTTT.

This clone appeared a few times. The chain carries TRBV7-9 and TRBJ2-7; a weak D match, TRBD1 (5 bases). The CDR3 has 15 amino acids. The V gene lost 4 bases and the J gene lost 1 base, with 14 bases spanning the gap. Per germline, CDR1 SEHNR and CDR2 FQNEAQ (reference sequence). CDR3 sequence reads: CASSSQGPASYEQYF. The CDR3 DNA follows: TGTGCCAGCAGCTCCCAGGGTCCAGCGTCCTACGAGCAGTACTTC.

The chain employs TRBV7-9 and TRBJ1-5; tentative D call: TRBD1 (5 bases). Germline CDR1 is SEHNR and CDR2 is FQNEAQ (reference sequence). The CDR3 has 14 amino acids. Trimming took off 5 bases at V and 0 bases at J, with 8 bases between the two ends. The CDR3: CASSQGYSNQPQHF. In nucleotides, the CDR3 is TGTGCCAGCAGCCAGGGATATAGCAATCAGCCCCAGCATTTT.

J is TRBJ1-1 and V is TRBV5-4; 9 bases line up with TRBD1. The germline V gene has CDR1 SGHNT and CDR2 YYREEE (reference sequence). V lost 4 bases and J lost 4; bases outside the gene matches: 14. The CDR3 is 17 amino acids. The CDR3 sequence is CASSRFPYRGRVTEAFF. The CDR3 region has the DNA TGTGCCAGCAGCCGGTTCCCTTACAGGGGGCGGGTCACTGAAGCTTTCTTT.

V usage is TRBV9 and J usage is TRBJ2-3; 9 bases agree with TRBD1. V was pared by 3 bases and J by 6 bases, with 8 bases of the junction left unmatched. Germline-derived CDR1 and CDR2 are SGDLS and YYNGEE. There are 15 residues in the CDR3. For the CDR3, the DNA is TGTGCCAGCAGCGCGGGACAGGGAGGAGGGGATACGCAGTATTTT. This sequence encodes CASSAGQGGGDTQYF.

The V gene is TRBV30, the J gene TRBJ1-2; 8 bases line up with TRBD1. Germline lookup yields CDR1 GTSNPN and CDR2 SVGIG (reference sequence). The CDR3 spans 16 residues. V was pared by 0 bases and J by 3 bases, with 9 bases of the junction left unmatched. The CDR3 reads CAWSVDRGGYDYGYTF. Here the CDR3 DNA reads TGTGCCTGGAGTGTAGACAGGGGAGGCTATGACTATGGCTACACCTTC.

Only a few counts were recorded for this clone. V usage is TRBV4-1 and J usage is TRBJ2-3; a weak D match, TRBD2 (5 bases). This CDR3 has 17 residues. Germline CDR1 reads MGHRA; CDR2 reads YSYEKL. V was pared by 1 base and J by 0 bases, with 14 bases between. CDR3 loop: CASSQGELSTSTDTQYF. In DNA, the CDR3 is TGCGCCAGCAGCCAAGGGGAGCTTTCGACTAGCACAGATACGCAGTATTTT.

The V and J genes are TRBV5-1 and TRBJ2-5, with 11 bases identical to TRBD1. The CDR3 runs to 16 residues. Germline V gives CDR1 SGHRS, CDR2 YFSETQ. J was trimmed by 0 bases and V by 4 bases; bases with no gene match: 5. Here the CDR3 reads CASSGGTGGYQETQYF. In DNA form, the CDR3 reads TGCGCCAGCAGCGGAGGGACAGGGGGTTACCAAGAGACCCAGTACTTC.

This clone was observed once. V and J are TRBV5-6 and TRBJ1-5; D is perhaps TRBD1 (5 bases). This CDR3 region has 14 residues. The germline V and J ends were trimmed by 6 bases and 3 bases, with 13 bases remaining between them. Germline values: CDR1 SGHDT, CDR2 YYEEEE. The CDR3 protein is CASKGRMDNQPQHF. In DNA, the CDR3 is TGTGCCAGCAAGGGGAGGATGGACAATCAGCCCCAGCATTTT.